The sequence of this TCR beta chain was determined in a study of blood T cell repertoires in COVID-19. At the level of the study: PBMCs, B-cell-depleted T cells, or T cells provided the cDNA or gDNA that made up the material.

V lost 3 bases, J lost 6 bases, and 9 bases lay in between. CDR1 ENHRY and CDR2 SYGVKD come from the germline V gene. The CDR3 contains 13 residues. The data were produced by immunoSEQ multiplex PCR, yet TCRdb's version contains in-frame clones alone and is incomplete. The sample records about 190,000 clones, almost 90% being singletons. The receptor's source is a man between 18 and 29 years old with active or convalescent COVID-19. The specimen was peripheral blood. The chain joins TRBV10-3 to TRBJ2-1; D perhaps matches TRBD1 (5 bases). The CDR3 sequence: CAISDSGFNEQFF. The DNA for the CDR3 is TGTGCCATCAGTGACTCAGGGTTCAATGAGCAGTTCTTC.